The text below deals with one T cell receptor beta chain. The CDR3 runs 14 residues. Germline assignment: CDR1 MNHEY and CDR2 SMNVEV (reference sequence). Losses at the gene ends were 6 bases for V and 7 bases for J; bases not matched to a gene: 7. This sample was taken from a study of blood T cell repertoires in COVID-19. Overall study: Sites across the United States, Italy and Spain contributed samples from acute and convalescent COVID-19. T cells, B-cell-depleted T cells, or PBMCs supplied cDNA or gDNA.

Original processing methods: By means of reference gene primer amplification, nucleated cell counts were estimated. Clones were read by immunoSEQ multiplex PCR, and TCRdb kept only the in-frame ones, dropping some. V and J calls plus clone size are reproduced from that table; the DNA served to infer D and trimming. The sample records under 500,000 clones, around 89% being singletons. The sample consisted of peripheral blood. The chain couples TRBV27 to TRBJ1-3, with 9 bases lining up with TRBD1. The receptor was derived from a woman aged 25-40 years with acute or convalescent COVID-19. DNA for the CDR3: TGTGCCAGCAGCCCCGGGACAGGGTGGAACACCATATATTTT. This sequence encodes CASSPGTGWNTIYF.